This T cell receptor (beta chain) stems from a study of graft-versus-host responses after intestinal transplantation. Study information: Recipients were all induced with anti-thymocyte globulin, then given tacrolimus and steroids for about three years.

Germline V gene data show CDR1 as LNHDA and CDR2 as SQIVND (reference sequence). The CDR3 spans 15 residues. The V and J ends lost 6 bases and 5 bases respectively, with 19 bases between them. Assay used: immunoSEQ multiplex PCR; TCRdb lists only in-frame clones, some missing. The table has 43,000 or so clones, 80% to 95% seen once; the top ten hold around 6.3%. The study's findings and limits: Circulating GvH clones peaking coincided with falling HvG clones soon after transplant. Graft-donor T cell macrochimerism coincided with high graft-versus-host to host-versus-graft clonal ratios in allografts.

This clone was seen only once. Its specificity is unknown. V is TRBV19 and J is TRBJ1-1; possible D gene TRBD1, 6 bases. The sequencing here drew on PBMCs, taken 786 days after a first intestinal transplant, on the day of a second. This clonotype was sampled from a human patient who received an intestinal transplant, so some T cells may come from the graft donor. CDR3 in DNA: TGTGCCAGTAGCGGACAGTCGTATAGTACGACTGAAGCTTTCTTT. Its protein is CASSGQSYSTTEAFF.